Given below is one T cell receptor (beta chain) in context. What it binds is not known. Other DNA sequences in the sample encode the same CDR3. Sorted-subset replicate PCR reactions were performed with roughly 200 ng DNA, corresponding to 30,000 to 35,000 T cell genomes. Method: immunoSEQ multiplex PCR; TCRdb's copy keeps in-frame clones and lacks some. Here the sample spans around 2.1 million clones, nearly 97% being singletons. These data originate in a study of shared clonotypes between healthy human individuals. Turning to the study itself: Per-donor plates numbered three CD4 naive, three CD4 memory, two CD8 naive and one CD8 memory. Study-level points and caveats: Only blood was sampled, and tissue TCR repertoires likely differ from blood ones.

With 0 bases removed from V and 0 bases from J, the gap between germline ends came to 9 bases. There are 15 residues in the CDR3. Germline lookup yields CDR1 SGDLS and CDR2 YYNGEE. In the CD4+ fraction, cells were divided into CD45RA+ naive and CD45RA-negative memory subsets. This clonotype was sampled from a man younger than 30 in good health. Sequenced material: naive CD4+ T cells sorted from blood. The subset is: CD45RA+ positively selected. The J gene is TRBJ1-1, the V gene TRBV9; unclear D gene. The CDR3 region is CASSVDAGLNTEAFF. CDR3 DNA sequence: TGTGCCAGCAGCGTAGATGCAGGTTTGAACACTGAAGCTTTCTTT.